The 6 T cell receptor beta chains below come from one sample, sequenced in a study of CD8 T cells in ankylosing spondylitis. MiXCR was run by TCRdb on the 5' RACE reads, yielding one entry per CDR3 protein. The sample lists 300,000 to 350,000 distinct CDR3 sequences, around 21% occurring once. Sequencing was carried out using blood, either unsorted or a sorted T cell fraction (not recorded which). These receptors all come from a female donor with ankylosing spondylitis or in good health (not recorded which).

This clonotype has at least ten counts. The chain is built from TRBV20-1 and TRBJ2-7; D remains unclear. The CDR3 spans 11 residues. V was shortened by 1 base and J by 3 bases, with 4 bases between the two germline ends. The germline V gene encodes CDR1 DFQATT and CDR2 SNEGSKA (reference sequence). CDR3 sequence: CSARADYEQYF. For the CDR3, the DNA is TGCAGTGCTAGAGCAGACTACGAGCAGTACTTC.

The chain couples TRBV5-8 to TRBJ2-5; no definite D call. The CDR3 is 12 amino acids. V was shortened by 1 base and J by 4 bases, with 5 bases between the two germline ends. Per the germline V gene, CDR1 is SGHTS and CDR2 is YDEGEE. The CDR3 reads CASSLLSETQYF. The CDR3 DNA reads TGTGCCAGCAGCTTGCTCTCAGAGACCCAGTACTTC.

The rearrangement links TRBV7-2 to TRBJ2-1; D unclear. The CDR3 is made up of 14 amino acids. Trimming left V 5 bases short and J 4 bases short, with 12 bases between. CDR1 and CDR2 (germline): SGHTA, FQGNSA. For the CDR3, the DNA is TGTGCCAGCAGCCCACGGACCACTTACAATGAGCAGTTCTTC. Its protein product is CASSPRTTYNEQFF.

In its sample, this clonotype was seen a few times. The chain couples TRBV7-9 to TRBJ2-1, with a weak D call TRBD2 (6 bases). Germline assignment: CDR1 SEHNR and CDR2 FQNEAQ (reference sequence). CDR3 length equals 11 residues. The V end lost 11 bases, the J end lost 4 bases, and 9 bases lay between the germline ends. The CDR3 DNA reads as TGTGCCGGTGGGGGGTACAATGAGCAGTTCTTC. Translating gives CAGGGYNEQFF.

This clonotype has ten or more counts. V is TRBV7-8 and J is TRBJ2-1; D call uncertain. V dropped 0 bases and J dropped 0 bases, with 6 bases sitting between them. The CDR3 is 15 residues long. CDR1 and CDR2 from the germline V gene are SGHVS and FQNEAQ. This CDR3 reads CASSLAESSYNEQFF. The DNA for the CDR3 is TGTGCCAGCAGCTTAGCGGAGAGCTCCTACAATGAGCAGTTCTTC.

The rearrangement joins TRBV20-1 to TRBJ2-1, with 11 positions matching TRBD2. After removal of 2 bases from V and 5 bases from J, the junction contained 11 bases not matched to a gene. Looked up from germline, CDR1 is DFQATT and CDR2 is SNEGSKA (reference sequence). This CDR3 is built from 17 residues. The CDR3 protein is CSARLARASGRHNEQFF. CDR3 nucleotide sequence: TGCAGTGCTAGACTCGCCCGGGCTAGCGGGAGGCACAATGAGCAGTTCTTC.